Sequencing of this T cell receptor beta chain was carried out in a study of blood T cell repertoires in COVID-19. Overall study: There were acute and convalescent COVID-19 samples, and they came from the United States, Italy and Spain. PBMCs, B-cell-depleted T cells, or T cells were the source of the cDNA or gDNA that made up the material.

The authors' processing: Reference gene primer amplification gave nucleated cell count estimates. The method was immunoSEQ multiplex PCR; TCRdb's version includes in-frame clones alone and lacks a portion of them. The V and J calls and the clone size are those of that table, but D and trimming were determined from the DNA. The sample holds 26,000 or so clones, about 90% seen once. The CDR3 runs to 13 residues. Germline V gives CDR1 MGHRA, CDR2 YSYEKL. V gave up 1 base and J gave up 4 bases, with 7 bases separating them. The source of this sequence is a human donor in a cohort sampled during active COVID-19. The chain recombines TRBV4-1 with TRBJ1-2; D call uncertain. What was sequenced was peripheral blood. The CDR3 spells CASSQGGGYGYTF. CDR3 in DNA: TGCGCCAGCAGCCAAGGGGGAGGCTATGGCTACACCTTC.